Below, 18 T cell receptor beta chains from the same sample are listed, as sequenced in a study of shared clonotypes between healthy human individuals. The protocol was immunoSEQ multiplex PCR, while the TCRdb copy is restricted to in-frame clones and leaves out a portion. This repertoire shows some 690,000 clones, about 92% found once; its top ten account for 34%. The sequenced sample consisted of memory CD8+ T cells from PBMCs. Described subset: CD45RO+ cells pooled with CCR7-negative TemRA cells. The source of these receptors is a man younger than 35 in good health. Some clones in this sample may be carry-over from other donors' samples.

V and J are TRBV2 and TRBJ2-7; D gene ambiguous. Trimming pared 11 bases from V and 0 bases from J, leaving 11 bases between. The V gene's germline CDR1 is SNHLY and CDR2 FYNNEI. The CDR3 spans 12 residues. The CDR3 nucleotides read TGTGCCGGAGCGCGCAGCTCCTACGAGCAGTACTTC. Residues: CAGARSSYEQYF.

The chain uses TRBV5-6 and TRBJ2-7, with TRBD1 matching over 7 bases. CDR3 length: 16 residues. J lost 1 base, V lost 0 bases, and 7 bases had no gene match. Germline CDR1 reads SGHDT; CDR2 reads YYEEEE. The CDR3 protein is CASSLEQGPGSYEQYF. The CDR3 nucleotides are TGTGCCAGCAGCTTGGAACAGGGGCCAGGATCCTACGAGCAGTACTTC.

The chain carries TRBV18 and TRBJ2-3; D is ambiguous. The V gene lost 0 bases and the J gene lost 5 bases, with 9 bases spanning the gap. The CDR3 is 14 amino acids. Germline-derived CDR1 and CDR2 are KGHSH and LQKENI. CDR3 sequence (DNA): TGTGCCAGCTCACCACCGCCGACCTTAGATACGCAGTATTTT. Its translation is CASSPPPTLDTQYF.

The CDR3 loop reads CASGAFVPGFGNTIYF. The DNA of the CDR3 is TGTGCCAGCGGGGCTTTTGTGCCCGGGTTCGGAAACACCATATATTTT. The chain recombines TRBV9 with TRBJ1-3, with a tentative D call TRBD1 (5 bases). Trimming removed 7 bases at V and 4 bases at J, with 21 bases between. The V gene's germline CDR1 is SGDLS and CDR2 YYNGEE. This CDR3 contains 16 residues.

The chain recombines TRBV4-1 with TRBJ2-1, with 7 bases aligning to TRBD2. J gave up 4 bases and V 0 bases, and 3 bases lay outside the gene matches. Germline values: CDR1 MGHRA, CDR2 YSYEKL. This CDR3 is 15 amino acids long. The CDR3 DNA sequence: TGCGCCAGCAGCCAAGATTGGCGGGAGTACAATGAGCAGTTCTTC. Amino acids: CASSQDWREYNEQFF.

This chain links TRBV27 with TRBJ2-5; the D gene is possibly TRBD2 (6 bases). The V and J ends lost 2 bases and 3 bases respectively, with 19 bases between them. Germline V lookup: CDR1 MNHEY, CDR2 SMNVEV (reference sequence). This CDR3 is 17 amino acids long. CDR3 protein: CASSLKYLGLAEETQYF. CDR3 DNA: TGTGCCAGCAGTTTAAAATATTTGGGGTTAGCGGAAGAGACCCAGTACTTC.

The genes are TRBV7-9 and TRBJ2-7; the D gene is possibly TRBD1 (5 bases). Per the germline V gene, CDR1 is SEHNR and CDR2 is FQNEAQ (reference sequence). Trimming left V 8 bases short and J 3 bases short, with 17 bases between. This CDR3 region has 14 residues. CDR3 coding DNA: TGTGCCAGCGGTGGCTGGACAATAGGCTACGAGCAGTACTTC. It specifies CASGGWTIGYEQYF.

The V call is TRBV27, the J call TRBJ2-1; no definite D call. This CDR3 is built from 13 residues. Germline CDR1 and CDR2: MNHEY and SMNVEV (reference sequence). V was shortened by 2 bases and J by 4 bases, with 6 bases between the two germline ends. The DNA of the CDR3 is TGTGCCAGCAGTTTAGGGCGGTACAATGAGCAGTTCTTC. This translates into CASSLGRYNEQFF.

This clone was counted only a few times. This chain links TRBV4-1 with TRBJ2-2; 12 bases align to TRBD2. The CDR3 runs 17 residues. V trimming: 2 bases; J trimming: 4 bases; junction bases outside the gene matches: 5. The germline V gene encodes CDR1 MGHRA and CDR2 YSYEKL. The CDR3 is CASSQLPSGRATGELFF. CDR3 bases: TGCGCCAGCAGCCAACTGCCTAGCGGGAGGGCCACCGGGGAGCTGTTTTTT.

This clone appeared a single time. The V and J genes are TRBV7-2 and TRBJ2-5; unclear D gene. V was shortened by 3 bases and J by 1 base, with 12 bases between the two germline ends. Germline CDR1 and CDR2: SGHTA and FQGNSA. This CDR3 region has 15 residues. The CDR3 nucleotides are TGTGCCAGCAGCTTCGGTTACCGGGCCCAAGAGACCCAGTACTTC. Amino acids: CASSFGYRAQETQYF.

V usage is TRBV10-3 and J usage is TRBJ1-1, with 9 bases matching TRBD1. CDR1 is ENHRY and CDR2 is SYGVKD in the germline V gene. V lost 5 bases and J lost 3; bases outside the gene matches: 4. CDR3 length equals 14 residues. CDR3 DNA sequence: TGTGCCATCAGTACAGGGGGCATGGACACTGAAGCTTTCTTT. This translates into CAISTGGMDTEAFF.

The chain employs TRBV18 and TRBJ1-6; tentative D call: TRBD1 (5 bases). From germline, CDR1 is KGHSH and CDR2 LQKENI. With 2 bases removed from V and 7 bases from J, the gap between germline ends came to 6 bases. This CDR3 is built from 13 residues. For the CDR3, the DNA is TGTGCCAGCTCACCAGACAGAAATTCACCCCTCCACTTT. Its protein is CASSPDRNSPLHF.

This clone was picked up one time. Other DNA sequences in the same sample also yield this CDR3. The rearrangement joins TRBV11-2 to TRBJ2-1; D ambiguous. Trimming stripped 1 base from V and 8 bases from J, with 6 bases between. Looked up from germline, CDR1 is SGHAT and CDR2 is FQNNGV. This CDR3 contains 12 residues. The CDR3, as DNA: TGTGCCAGCAGCTTAGGGCTGGATGAGCAGTTCTTC. It encodes CASSLGLDEQFF.

The V gene is TRBV19, the J gene TRBJ2-7; 9 bases agree with TRBD1. Looked up from germline, CDR1 is LNHDA and CDR2 is SQIVND (reference sequence). The ends lost 10 bases at V and 1 base at J; junction bases unmatched: 8. This CDR3 contains 14 residues. The CDR3 loop is CANGGTGHSYEQYF. For the CDR3, the DNA is TGTGCCAATGGCGGGACAGGGCATTCCTACGAGCAGTACTTC.

V and J are TRBV4-1 and TRBJ2-5; no clear D. The CDR3 runs 13 residues. Germline V gene lookup returns CDR1 MGHRA and CDR2 YSYEKL. V shed 0 bases and J shed 3 bases, with 5 bases lying between them. CDR3 nucleotide sequence: TGCGCCAGCAGCCAAGATTGGGAAGAGACCCAGTACTTC. This sequence encodes CASSQDWEETQYF.

This chain joins TRBV27 and TRBJ2-1; maybe TRBD2 (6 bases). CDR1 is MNHEY and CDR2 is SMNVEV in the germline V gene (reference sequence). Trimming pared 4 bases from V and 15 bases from J, leaving 19 bases between. The CDR3 length is 13 residues. The CDR3 DNA is TGTGCCAGCAGTTCCCGGGGACCGGGAGTGGGGTTCTTC. Translation gives CASSSRGPGVGFF.

The chain couples TRBV28 to TRBJ1-1; the match to TRBD1 covers 10 bases. CDR3 length: 16 residues. J lost 5 bases, V lost 5 bases, and 11 bases had no gene match. Germline V gene lookup returns CDR1 MDHEN and CDR2 SYDVKM. The CDR3 loop is CASSPQTGGKGTEAFF. The CDR3 DNA reads TGTGCCAGCAGTCCCCAGACAGGGGGCAAGGGGACTGAAGCTTTCTTT.

This clone was found once. V usage is TRBV27 and J usage is TRBJ2-2, with 10 bases aligning to TRBD2. J gave up 4 bases and V 3 bases, and 5 bases lay outside the gene matches. This CDR3 contains 16 residues. Germline V CDR1 and CDR2: MNHEY, SMNVEV (reference sequence). The CDR3: CASSLALAGATGELFF. CDR3 bases: TGTGCCAGCAGTTTGGCTCTAGCGGGAGCCACCGGGGAGCTGTTTTTT.